This T cell receptor (beta chain) was captured by sequencing in a study of identical twins. Whole-study results and caveats: Low generation-probability sequences were in excess among twin-shared out-of-frame alpha sequences.

Unique molecular identifiers were in the cDNA, with template-switch universal primer binding. MiXCR, applied by TCRdb to the 5' RACE reads, yields one record per CDR3 protein. In the table there are 300,000 to 400,000 distinct CDR3 sequences, around 12% of which are singletons. The V gene lost 2 bases and the J gene lost 2 bases, with 16 bases spanning the gap. Germline lookup yields CDR1 MDHEN and CDR2 SYDVKM. The CDR3 is 16 residues long. Comments on this clonotype: Its target is not known.

These data were also reused for a study on yellow fever vaccine responses in identical twins.

This receptor was obtained from a woman under 30 in good health. The chain couples TRBV28 to TRBJ2-7, with D possibly TRBD2 on 6 matching bases. Input material: CD8+ T cells sorted from blood. DNA for the CDR3: TGTGCCAGCAGTTTAACTAGCTGGGGCCTCACCTACGAGCAGTACTTC. Amino acid sequence: CASSLTSWGLTYEQYF.